The clone carrying this T cell receptor beta chain was observed a few times. Antigen: not known. This specimen comes from a study of blood T cells in healthy people across ages. Whole-study findings and limits: Per million T cells, the diversity of TCR beta decreased roughly linearly as age advanced. As naive T cell percentage varied, TCR beta diversity correlated strongly with it.

The authors ran a second PCR of about 6 to 11 cycles using a sample-barcoded 5' primer and a J-beta primer mix. TCRdb redid the calling of the 5' RACE reads with MiXCR, one entry per CDR3 protein. The data hold about 800,000 distinct CDR3 sequences, with roughly 25% observed a single time. Extraction of total RNA produced a minimum of 5.5 micrograms from each sample. These data were also reused for a study on T cells of mothers and their children. From that paper: Similar effects of thymic selection on TCR recombination output were recorded in related and unrelated pairs.

Specimen: blood. This receptor was identified in a boy aged 10-17 years in good health.

The CDR3 spells CASSQDPGQGDEKLFF. The CDR3 DNA reads TGCGCCAGCAGCCAAGACCCGGGACAGGGCGATGAAAAACTGTTTTTT. The rearrangement joins TRBV4-1 to TRBJ1-4, with 9 bases identical to TRBD1. CDR1 is MGHRA, CDR2 YSYEKL, per germline. The CDR3 is 16 residues long. V was clipped by 0 bases and J by 6 bases; unmatched bases: 5.